Below, one T cell receptor beta chain is given with its context. Time point indicated: peripheral blood 6 weeks after treatment start. The entry originates in a study of PD-L1 blockade in urothelial cancer. Produced via immunoSEQ multiplex PCR; TCRdb's table is partial and in-frame only. The table shows 48,000 or so clones, with around 88% occurring only once. The ends lost 3 bases at V and 4 bases at J; junction bases unmatched: 1. There are 13 residues in the CDR3. Germline assignment: CDR1 LNHDA and CDR2 SQIVND (reference sequence). The source was PBMCs, collected around atezolizumab (anti-PD-L1) treatment. The rearrangement links TRBV19 to TRBJ2-3; 7 nucleotides agree with TRBD2. This receptor was identified in a man aged 55 to 70 with urothelial cancer. The DNA for the CDR3 is TGTGCCAGTAGTATGGGGGGGGCAGATACGCAGTATTTT. It encodes CASSMGGADTQYF.